A selection of T cell receptor beta chains follows, all from one sample in a study of Graves' ophthalmopathy and Graves' hyperthyroidism. MiXCR, run by TCRdb on the multiplex PCR reads, gives a single entry per CDR3 protein. The sample consists of around 1,000,000 distinct CDR3 sequences, about two fifths of them appearing once. The sequencing sample was made of peripheral blood or thyroid tissue (not recorded which). The origin of the receptors is an adult man with Graves' hyperthyroidism. Each CDR3 is given with its conserved first and last residue. D genes are given only for firm matches. Some rows have no size entry. The others give once, few or many, or a class for an expanded clone.

d_gene	v_gene	j_gene	abundance	CDR3aa	CDR3nt
.	TRBV7-6	TRBJ2-7	many	CASSSVTGLANEQYF	TGTGCCAGCAGCTCCGTTACAGGGCTGGCCAACGAGCAGTACTTC
.	TRBV7-9	TRBJ1-5	once	CASSLGLAGSQPQHF	TGTGCCAGCAGCTTAGGGCTAGCGGGGTCCCAGCCCCAGCATTTT
.	TRBV7-9	TRBJ1-4	.	CASSSSGALYEKLFF	TGTGCCAGCAGCTCCTCAGGGGCCTTATATGAAAAACTGTTTTTT
.	TRBV20-1	TRBJ1-5	.	CSAPGRGVRDYSNQPQHF	TGCAGTGCTCCTGGGCGGGGAGTCAGAGACTATAGCAATCAGCCCCAGCATTTT
TRBD2	TRBV7-2	TRBJ2-5	many	CASSFSAGGAVETQYF	TGTGCCAGCAGCTTTTCAGCGGGGGGTGCCGTGGAGACCCAGTACTTC
TRBD1	TRBV20-1	TRBJ2-7	many	CSASRDRGSYEQYF	TGCAGTGCTTCGCGGGACAGGGGCTCCTACGAGCAGTACTTC
.	TRBV20-1	TRBJ1-2	few	CSARVRTYYGYTF	TGCAGTGCTAGAGTCAGGACATACTATGGCTACACCTTC
.	TRBV4-2	TRBJ1-3	many	CASSQDRAGNTIYF	TGTGCCAGCAGCCAAGATCGGGCTGGAAACACCATATATTTT
.	TRBV25-1	TRBJ2-5	.	CASSERRGRAPEYF	TGTGCCAGCAGTGAGAGGAGGGGTCGGGCTCCGGAGTACTTC
.	TRBV20-1	TRBJ2-5	.	CSARVGNVYEHHF	TGCAGTGCTAGAGTAGGGAACGTCTACGAGCATCACTTC
TRBD1	TRBV29-1	TRBJ2-6	.	CSVRTGGYGANVLTF	TGCAGCGTTAGGACAGGGGGGTATGGGGCCAACGTCCTGACTTTC
TRBD1	TRBV9	TRBJ2-2	many	CASRTGLKTGELFF	TGTGCCAGCCGGACAGGGCTGAAAACCGGGGAGCTGTTTTTT
.	TRBV28	TRBJ2-2	.	CASSLFPLGGTGELFF	TGTGCCAGCAGTTTATTCCCCTTGGGAGGAACCGGGGAGCTGTTTTTT
.	TRBV7-8	TRBJ1-1	many	CASSLEGYRNTEAFF	TGTGCCAGCAGCTTAGAGGGTTACAGGAACACTGAAGCTTTCTTT